This passage covers 16 T cell receptor beta chains from one sample sequenced in a study of blood T cell repertoires in COVID-19. Data came from immunoSEQ multiplex PCR; TCRdb stores just in-frame clones and leaves some out. Of approximately 50,000 clones detected, approximately 87% appear once; the ten largest clones hold 4%. Specimen: peripheral blood. These receptors came from a man over 45 with acute or convalescent COVID-19.

This clone turned up a few times. This rearrangement joins TRBV28 to TRBJ1-1; no definite D call. With 5 bases removed from V and 0 bases from J, the gap between germline ends came to 7 bases. The CDR3 sequence is 13 residues long. Germline lookup yields CDR1 MDHEN and CDR2 SYDVKM. The CDR3 DNA sequence: TGTGCCAGCAGTAGCGGATTGAACACTGAAGCTTTCTTT. Protein sequence: CASSSGLNTEAFF.

This chain's CDR3 is CASSGGQANYGYTF. As DNA, the CDR3 is TGCGCCAGCAGCGGGGGACAGGCTAACTATGGCTACACCTTC. The V gene is TRBV5-1, the J gene TRBJ1-2; 8 positions match TRBD1. The germline gives CDR1 SGHRS, CDR2 YFSETQ. The CDR3 runs 14 residues. The junction had 2 bases not matched to a gene; V was cut back by 4 bases and J by 0 bases.

The chain joins TRBV24-1 to TRBJ1-3, with D possibly being TRBD1 (6 bases). The length of the CDR3 is 15 residues. Between the trimmed V and J ends, which lost 4 bases and 1 base, there was a span of 10 bases. Germline-derived CDR1 and CDR2 are KGHDR and SFDVKD. Here the CDR3 reads CATSDTGSSGNTIYF. Written as DNA, the CDR3 is TGTGCCACCAGTGACACAGGGTCGTCTGGAAACACCATATATTTT.

This clone has only one observation. The J gene is TRBJ2-3, the V gene TRBV2; 7 nucleotides match TRBD1. Germline lookup yields CDR1 SNHLY and CDR2 FYNNEI. The CDR3 is 15 residues long. The J segment lost 1 base and the V segment lost 2 bases, leaving 3 bases of the junction unmatched. The CDR3 sequence is CASSERQGGTDTQYF. CDR3 nucleotides: TGTGCCAGCAGTGAAAGACAGGGAGGCACAGATACGCAGTATTTT.

This clone was recorded a few times. The chain uses TRBV7-9 and TRBJ1-3; TRBD1 might be the D (5 bases). The germline V and J ends were trimmed by 5 bases and 2 bases, with 16 bases remaining between them. CDR1 is SEHNR and CDR2 is FQNEAQ in the germline V gene (reference sequence). This CDR3 comprises 16 residues. This CDR3 reads CASSRPDSSTGNTIYF. The CDR3 bases are TGTGCCAGCAGCCGGCCCGACAGCAGCACTGGAAACACCATATATTTT.

This clone showed up just a few times. The V call is TRBV28, the J call TRBJ2-7; D is unresolved. The V end was cut by 2 bases, the J end by 3 bases, with 11 bases between. There are 14 residues in the CDR3. The germline CDR1 and CDR2 sequences are MDHEN and SYDVKM. CDR3 residues: CASSLPNLGYEQYF. The DNA for the CDR3 is TGTGCCAGCAGTTTACCCAACCTAGGCTACGAGCAGTACTTC.

The V call is TRBV9, the J call TRBJ2-7; D is undetermined. This CDR3 comprises 14 residues. Trimming took 4 bases from V and 3 from J, leaving 14 bases between them. Germline assignment: CDR1 SGDLS and CDR2 YYNGEE. Here the CDR3 DNA reads TGTGCCAGCAGCTTCGACTCACTCTTCTACGAGCAGTACTTC. Translation gives CASSFDSLFYEQYF.

The rearrangement uses TRBV19 and TRBJ2-6; TRBD2 is a possible D gene (6 bases). CDR3 length: 18 residues. Germline CDR1 LNHDA, CDR2 SQIVND (reference sequence). V lost 4 bases and J 0 bases, leaving 16 bases between the germline ends. The CDR3 DNA reads as TGTGCCAGTAGTAATCAGGTCGGGGGATACTCTGGGGCCAACGTCCTGACTTTC. It yields the protein CASSNQVGGYSGANVLTF.

This clone was picked up one time. CDR3 sequence reads: CASSMSMRNEAFF. The CDR3 bases are TGTGCCAGTAGTATGTCTATGCGCAATGAAGCTTTCTTT. V usage is TRBV19 and J usage is TRBJ1-1, with D unresolved. Germline CDR1 and CDR2: LNHDA and SQIVND (reference sequence). Trimming pared 3 bases from V and 7 bases from J, leaving 12 bases between. This CDR3 is 13 amino acids long.

About this clone: Germline and junction disagree at one end, which may indicate a read error. This CDR3 is CASSLYGTSGRSVF. As DNA, the CDR3 is TGTGCCAGCAGCTTATATGGGACTAGCGGGAGGTCGGTCTTC. The rearrangement joins TRBV7-8 to TRBJ2-1, with 15 nucleotides matching TRBD2. In germline, CDR1 is SGHVS, CDR2 FQNEAQ. CDR3 length: 14 residues. Full variable domain (remainder filled in from reference TRBV7-8 and TRBJ2-1): GAGVSQSPRYKVAKRGQDVALRCDPISGHVSLFWYQQALGQGPEFLTYFQNEAQLDKSGLPSDRFFAERPEGSVSTLKIQRTQQEDSAVYLCASSLYGTSGRSVFGPGTRLTVL.

V and J are TRBV9 and TRBJ2-7; D possibly corresponds to TRBD1 (5 bases). Trimming pared 3 bases from V and 4 bases from J, leaving 8 bases between. The germline V gene has CDR1 SGDLS and CDR2 YYNGEE. The CDR3 is made up of 12 amino acids. DNA of the CDR3: TGTGCCAGCAGCGCCGACAGTTACGAGCAGTACTTC. It encodes CASSADSYEQYF.

This chain connects TRBV6-5 to TRBJ1-2; D not resolved. The CDR3 has 10 amino acids. The V gene's germline CDR1 is MNHEY and CDR2 SVGAGI. V lost 11 bases to trimming and J lost 0 bases, with 4 bases between them. CDR3 residues: CAAANYGYTF. CDR3 sequence (DNA): TGTGCCGCGGCTAACTATGGCTACACCTTC.

This clone is a singleton in its sample. CDR3: CASRQTGVTDTQYF. For the CDR3, the DNA is TGTGCCAGCCGGCAGACAGGGGTCACAGATACGCAGTATTTT. This chain uses TRBV7-8 with TRBJ2-3, with TRBD1 matching 8 bases. This CDR3 has 14 amino acids. The V segment lost 8 bases and the J segment 2 bases; nucleotides outside the gene matches: 6. CDR1 is SGHVS, CDR2 FQNEAQ, per germline.

The rearrangement links TRBV28 to TRBJ1-5; 7 bases line up with TRBD1. Germline loops: CDR1 MDHEN, CDR2 SYDVKM. V lost 7 bases to trimming and J lost 4 bases; unmatched junction nucleotides: 19. CDR3 length: 18 amino acids. CDR3 protein: CASTTPKTGYRKNQPQHF. The CDR3 DNA sequence: TGTGCCAGCACCACCCCAAAGACAGGGTATCGGAAAAATCAGCCCCAGCATTTT.

DNA for the CDR3: TGTGCCAGCAGCTTAACGCAGGGGAAAAATGAGCAGTTCTTC. Translating it yields CASSLTQGKNEQFF. The chain uses TRBV7-3 and TRBJ2-1; D might be TRBD1 (6 bases). V was clipped by 0 bases and J by 7 bases, with 10 bases between them. CDR3 size: 14 residues. Germline CDR1 SGHTA, CDR2 FQGTGA. The entire variable domain, with the rest obtained from reference TRBV7-3 and TRBJ2-1, is as follows: GAGVSQTPSNKVTEKGKYVELRCDPISGHTALYWYRQSLGQGPEFLIYFQGTGAADDSGLPNDRFFAVRPEGSVSTLKIQRTERGDSAVYLCASSLTQGKNEQFFGPGTRLTVL.

The gene calls are TRBV19 and TRBJ2-5, with 14 bases that match TRBD2. Germline V lookup: CDR1 LNHDA, CDR2 SQIVND (reference sequence). After removal of 5 bases from V and 4 bases from J, the junction contained 6 bases not matched to a gene. The CDR3 has 16 amino acids. As DNA, the CDR3 is TGTGCCAGTAGTTCGAGACTAGCGGGAGGGAGAGAGACCCAGTACTTC. Translated: CASSSRLAGGRETQYF.